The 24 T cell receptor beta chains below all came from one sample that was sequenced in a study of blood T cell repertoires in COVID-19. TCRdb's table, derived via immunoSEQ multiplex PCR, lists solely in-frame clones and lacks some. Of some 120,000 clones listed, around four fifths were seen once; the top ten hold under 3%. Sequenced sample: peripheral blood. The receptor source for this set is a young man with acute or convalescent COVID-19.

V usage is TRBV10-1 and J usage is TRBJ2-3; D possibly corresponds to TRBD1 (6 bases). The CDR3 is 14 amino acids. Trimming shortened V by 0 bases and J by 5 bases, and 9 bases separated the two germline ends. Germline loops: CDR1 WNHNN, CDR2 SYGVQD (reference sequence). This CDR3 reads CASSESRGVDTQYF. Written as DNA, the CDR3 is TGCGCCAGCAGTGAGTCCAGGGGCGTAGATACGCAGTATTTT.

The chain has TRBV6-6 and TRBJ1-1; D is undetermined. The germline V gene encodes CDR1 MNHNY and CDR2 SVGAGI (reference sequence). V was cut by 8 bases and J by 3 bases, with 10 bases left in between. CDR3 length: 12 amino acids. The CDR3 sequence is CASRVYDTEAFF. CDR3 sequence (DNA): TGTGCCAGCCGGGTGTACGACACTGAAGCTTTCTTT.

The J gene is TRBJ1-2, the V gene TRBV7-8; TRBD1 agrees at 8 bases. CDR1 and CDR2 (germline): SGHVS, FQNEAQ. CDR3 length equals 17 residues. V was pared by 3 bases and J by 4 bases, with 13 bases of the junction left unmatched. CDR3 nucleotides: TGTGCCAGCAGCTTGACAGGGGTGACACCCCCAATCTATGGCTACACCTTC. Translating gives CASSLTGVTPPIYGYTF.

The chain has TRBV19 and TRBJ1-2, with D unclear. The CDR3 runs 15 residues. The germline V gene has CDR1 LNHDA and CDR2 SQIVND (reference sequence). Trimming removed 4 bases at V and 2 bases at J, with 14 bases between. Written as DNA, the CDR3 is TGTGCCAGTAGTACAAGCCGGGTTTCCAACTATGGCTACACCTTC. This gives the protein CASSTSRVSNYGYTF.

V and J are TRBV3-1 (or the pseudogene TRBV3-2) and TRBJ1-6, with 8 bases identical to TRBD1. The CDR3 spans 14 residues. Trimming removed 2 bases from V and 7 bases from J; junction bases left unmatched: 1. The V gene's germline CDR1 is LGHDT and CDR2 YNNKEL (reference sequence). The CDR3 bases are TGTGCCAGCAGCCAAAGGACAGGGAATTCACCCCTCCACTTT. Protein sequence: CASSQRTGNSPLHF.

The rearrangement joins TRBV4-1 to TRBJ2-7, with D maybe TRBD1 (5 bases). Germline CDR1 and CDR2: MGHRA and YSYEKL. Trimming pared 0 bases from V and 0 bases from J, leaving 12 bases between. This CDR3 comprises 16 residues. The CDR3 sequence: CASSQEGQGPSYEQYF. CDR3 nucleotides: TGCGCCAGCAGCCAAGAAGGGCAGGGTCCCTCCTACGAGCAGTACTTC.

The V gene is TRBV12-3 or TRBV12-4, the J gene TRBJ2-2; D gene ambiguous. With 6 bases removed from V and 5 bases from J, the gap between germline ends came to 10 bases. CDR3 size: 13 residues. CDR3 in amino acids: CASSPVLTGELFF. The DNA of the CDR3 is TGTGCCAGCAGCCCCGTTTTGACCGGGGAGCTGTTTTTT.

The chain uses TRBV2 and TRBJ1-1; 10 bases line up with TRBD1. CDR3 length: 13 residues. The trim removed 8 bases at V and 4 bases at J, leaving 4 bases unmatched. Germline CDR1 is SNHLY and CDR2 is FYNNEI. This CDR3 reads CASGGQGTTEAFF. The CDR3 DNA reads TGTGCCAGCGGGGGACAGGGGACCACTGAAGCTTTCTTT.

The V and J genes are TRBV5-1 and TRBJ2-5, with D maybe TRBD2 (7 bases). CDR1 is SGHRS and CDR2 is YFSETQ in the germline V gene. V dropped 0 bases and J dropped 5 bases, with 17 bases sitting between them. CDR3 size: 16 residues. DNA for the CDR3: TGCGCCAGCAGCTTGGGCGTTGGGGGGGCTCGTGAGACCCAGTACTTC. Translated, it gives CASSLGVGGARETQYF.

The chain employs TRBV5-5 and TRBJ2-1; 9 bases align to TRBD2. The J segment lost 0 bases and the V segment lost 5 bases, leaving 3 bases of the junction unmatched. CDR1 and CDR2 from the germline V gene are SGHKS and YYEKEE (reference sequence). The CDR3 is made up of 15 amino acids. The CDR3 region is CASSEREASYNEQFF. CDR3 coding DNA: TGTGCCAGCAGTGAGCGGGAGGCCTCCTACAATGAGCAGTTCTTC.

CDR3 in DNA: TGTGCCAGCAGCCTTCCTAGCGGGAGCTACAATGAGCAGTTCTTC. Its translation: CASSLPSGSYNEQFF. The V gene is TRBV5-5, the J gene TRBJ2-1; 10 bases map to TRBD2. V was clipped by 4 bases and J by 3 bases; unmatched bases: 4. The CDR3 extends over 15 amino acids. Germline CDR1 SGHKS, CDR2 YYEKEE (reference sequence).

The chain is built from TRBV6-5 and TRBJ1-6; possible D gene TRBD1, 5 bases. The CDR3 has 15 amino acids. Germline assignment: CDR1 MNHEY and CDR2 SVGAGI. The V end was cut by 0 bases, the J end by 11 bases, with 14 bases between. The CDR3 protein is CASSYSGQGGAPLHF. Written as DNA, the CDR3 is TGTGCCAGCAGTTACTCGGGGCAGGGAGGGGCACCCCTCCACTTT.

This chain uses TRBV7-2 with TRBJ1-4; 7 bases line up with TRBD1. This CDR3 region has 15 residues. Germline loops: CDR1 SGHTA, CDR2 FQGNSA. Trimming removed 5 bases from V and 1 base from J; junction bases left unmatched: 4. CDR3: CASSATGKTNEKLFF. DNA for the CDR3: TGTGCCAGCAGCGCGACAGGGAAAACTAATGAAAAACTGTTTTTT.

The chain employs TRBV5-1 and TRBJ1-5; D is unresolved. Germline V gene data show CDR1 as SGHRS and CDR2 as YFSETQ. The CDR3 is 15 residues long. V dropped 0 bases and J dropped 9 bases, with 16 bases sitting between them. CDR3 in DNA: TGCGCCAGCAGCTTGGGTGCAGGTCTCAAAGGGCCCCAGCATTTT. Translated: CASSLGAGLKGPQHF.

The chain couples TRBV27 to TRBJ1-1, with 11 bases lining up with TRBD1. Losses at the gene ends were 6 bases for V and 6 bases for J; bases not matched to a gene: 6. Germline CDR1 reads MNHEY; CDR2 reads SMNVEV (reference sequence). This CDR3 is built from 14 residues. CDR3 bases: TGTGCCAGCAGGGGCCCGGGACAGGGGGCTGAAGCTTTCTTT. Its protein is CASRGPGQGAEAFF.

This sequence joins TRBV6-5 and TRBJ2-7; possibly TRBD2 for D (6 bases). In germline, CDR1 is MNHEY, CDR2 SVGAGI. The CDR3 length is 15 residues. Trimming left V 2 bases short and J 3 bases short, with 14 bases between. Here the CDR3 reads CASSYPRGSSYEQYF. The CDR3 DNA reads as TGTGCCAGCAGTTACCCTCGGGGGAGTAGCTACGAGCAGTACTTC.

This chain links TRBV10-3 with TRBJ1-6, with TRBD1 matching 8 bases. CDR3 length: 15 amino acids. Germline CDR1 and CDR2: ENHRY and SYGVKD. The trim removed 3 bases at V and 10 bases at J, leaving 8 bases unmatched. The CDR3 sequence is CAISDGQGARSPLHF. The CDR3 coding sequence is TGTGCCATCAGTGATGGGCAGGGGGCTAGGTCACCCCTCCACTTT.

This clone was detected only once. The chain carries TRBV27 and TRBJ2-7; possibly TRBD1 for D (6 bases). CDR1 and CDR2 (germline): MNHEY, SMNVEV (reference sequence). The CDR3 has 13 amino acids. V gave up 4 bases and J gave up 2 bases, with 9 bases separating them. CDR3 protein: CASSWRQAYEQYF. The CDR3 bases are TGTGCCAGCAGTTGGAGACAGGCCTACGAGCAGTACTTC.

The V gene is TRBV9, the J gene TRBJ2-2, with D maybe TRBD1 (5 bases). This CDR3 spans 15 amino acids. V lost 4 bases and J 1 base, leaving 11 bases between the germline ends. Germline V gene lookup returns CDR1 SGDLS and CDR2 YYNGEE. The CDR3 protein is CASSTPQGNTGELFF. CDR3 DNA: TGTGCCAGCAGCACCCCGCAGGGGAACACCGGGGAGCTGTTTTTT.

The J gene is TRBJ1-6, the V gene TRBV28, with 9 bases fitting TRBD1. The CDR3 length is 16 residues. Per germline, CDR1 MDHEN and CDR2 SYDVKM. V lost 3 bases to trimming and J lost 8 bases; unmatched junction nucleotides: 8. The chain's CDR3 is CASSFPMGQGYSPLHF. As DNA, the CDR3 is TGTGCCAGCAGTTTTCCCATGGGACAGGGCTATTCACCCCTCCACTTT.

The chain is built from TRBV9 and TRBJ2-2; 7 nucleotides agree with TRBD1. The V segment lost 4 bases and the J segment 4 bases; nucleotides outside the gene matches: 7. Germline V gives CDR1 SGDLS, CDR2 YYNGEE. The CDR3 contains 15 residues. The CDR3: CASSTGVLSTGELFF. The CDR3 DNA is TGTGCCAGCAGCACAGGGGTCTTGAGCACCGGGGAGCTGTTTTTT.

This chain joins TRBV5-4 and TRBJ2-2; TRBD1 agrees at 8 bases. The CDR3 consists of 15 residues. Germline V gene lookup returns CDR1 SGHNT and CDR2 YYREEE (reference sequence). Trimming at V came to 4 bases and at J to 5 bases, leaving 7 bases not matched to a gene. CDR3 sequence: CASSPGGARTGELFF. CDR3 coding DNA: TGTGCCAGCAGCCCAGGGGGCGCCCGTACCGGGGAGCTGTTTTTT.

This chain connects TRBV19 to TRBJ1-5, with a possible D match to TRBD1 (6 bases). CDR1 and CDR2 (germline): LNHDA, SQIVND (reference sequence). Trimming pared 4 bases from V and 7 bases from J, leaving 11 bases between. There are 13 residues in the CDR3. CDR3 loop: CASSKQGWQPQHF. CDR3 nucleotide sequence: TGTGCCAGTAGTAAACAGGGTTGGCAGCCCCAGCATTTT.

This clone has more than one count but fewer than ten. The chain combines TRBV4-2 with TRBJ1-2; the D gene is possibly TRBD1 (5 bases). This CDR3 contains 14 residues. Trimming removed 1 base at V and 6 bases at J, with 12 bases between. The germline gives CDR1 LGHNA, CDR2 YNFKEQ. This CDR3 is CASSQGARDDGYTF. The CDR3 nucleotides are TGTGCCAGCAGCCAAGGCGCCAGGGATGATGGCTACACCTTC.